The present entry profiles one T cell receptor beta chain with its context. The antigen is undetermined. A universal primer site and UMIs were added as TCR cDNA was made by 5'RACE template switching. Via MiXCR, TCRdb re-called the 5' RACE reads, giving one row per CDR3 protein. The data show about 120,000 distinct CDR3 sequences, around 8.6% seen once. The data derive from a study of T cells after yellow fever vaccination. Study results and limitations: The secondary T-cell response peaked on day 5, not day 15, but was weaker. Within FACS-sorted repertoires, abundant clonotypes contaminating from the bulk population could be present. Booster sampling recovered most clones from primary vaccination (under 98% CD4, just over 85% CD8).

Trimming stripped 1 base from V and 2 bases from J, with 12 bases between. Germline V lookup: CDR1 SGHTA, CDR2 FQGNSA. CDR3 length: 15 residues. The chain employs TRBV7-2 and TRBJ2-7, with D perhaps TRBD2 (6 bases). The source was CD8+ T cells sorted from PBMCs, collected 45 days after the yellow fever booster vaccination. The TCR was taken from a man aged 25 to 45 who received the YFV17D yellow fever vaccine. Here the CDR3 reads CASSLEDWGAYEQYF. Written as DNA, the CDR3 is TGTGCCAGCAGCTTAGAGGACTGGGGGGCCTACGAGCAGTACTTC.